This TCR beta chain was sequenced in a study of spatial heterogeneity in lung cancer. The study's findings and limits: At resection, ubiquitous expanded tumor TCRs appeared in blood more than at follow-up.

The time point: blood at routine non-recurrence follow-up after resection. Frozen PBMC, nontumor lung or tumor provided whole RNA, which was sequenced unsorted. Via MiXCR, TCRdb re-called the 5' RACE reads, giving one row per CDR3 protein. The repertoire holds about 94,000 distinct CDR3 sequences, just under 20% seen once, with 20% to 25% in the top ten. Details on this clonotype: Its specificity is not known.

Trimming at V came to 3 bases and at J to 0 bases, leaving 4 bases not matched to a gene. The germline V gene encodes CDR1 SGHDT and CDR2 YYEEEE. This CDR3 has 16 amino acids. This specimen was PBMCs, taken at follow-up. The source of this sequence is a male donor with early-stage non-small cell lung cancer. This chain links TRBV5-6 with TRBJ2-1; TRBD2 aligns across 9 bases. CDR3 protein: CASSWGLADSYNEQFF. CDR3 nucleotide sequence: TGTGCCAGCAGCTGGGGACTAGCAGACTCCTACAATGAGCAGTTCTTC.